A single sample gave rise to the 2 T cell receptor beta chains below, sequenced in a study of cytomegalovirus exposure and HLA in healthy donors. Primers: 60 Vbeta forward and 13 Jbeta reverse. Sequencing used immunoSEQ multiplex PCR; TCRdb keeps in-frame clones, though not all of them. The table has around 180,000 clones, just under 80% seen once. Material: PBMCs. The receptors were sampled from a woman between 45 and 60 years old in good health and CMV-seropositive.

This chain links TRBV30 with TRBJ2-1, with D possibly matching TRBD2 (7 bases). This CDR3 spans 14 amino acids. Germline CDR1 and CDR2: GTSNPN and SVGIG (reference sequence). Trimming removed 0 bases from V and 7 bases from J, with 13 bases in between. The CDR3 region has the DNA TGTGCCTGGAGTGTACTTCGGGGGGCGAATGAGCAGTTCTTC. It is translated as CAWSVLRGANEQFF. The whole variable domain, remainder taken from reference TRBV30 and TRBJ2-1, is SQTIHQWPATLVQPVGSPLSLECTVEGTSNPNLYWYRQAAGRGLQLLFYSVGIGQISSEVPQNLSASRPQDRQFILSSKKLLLSDSGFYLCAWSVLRGANEQFFGPGTRLTVL.

CDR3 coding DNA: TGCGCCAGCAGCTATTCCGGAGGCGACTATGGCTACACCTTC. It is translated as CASSYSGGDYGYTF. The J gene is TRBJ1-2, the V gene TRBV5-1; unclear D gene. Germline CDR1 reads SGHRS; CDR2 reads YFSETQ. The CDR3 totals 14 residues. Trimming shortened V by 3 bases and J by 3 bases, and 12 bases separated the two germline ends.